This entry lists 31 T cell receptor beta chains sequenced from one sample in a study of blood T cell repertoires in COVID-19. Profiled with immunoSEQ multiplex PCR; TCRdb holds only in-frame clones, not every one. The repertoire holds 210,000 or so clones, with 89% as singletons. The material sequenced was peripheral blood. The receptors derive from a woman in her thirties or forties with acute or convalescent COVID-19.

Only one count was recorded for this clone. The chain couples TRBV12-3 or TRBV12-4 to TRBJ1-1; no definite D call. The CDR3 spans 13 residues. Trimming shortened V by 7 bases and J by 0 bases, and 9 bases separated the two germline ends. The CDR3 is CASTSTVNTEAFF. As DNA, the CDR3 is TGTGCCAGCACTAGCACAGTGAACACTGAAGCTTTCTTT.

The CDR3 loop is CASSFTGGVRGYTF. As DNA, the CDR3 is TGTGCCAGCAGCTTCACAGGGGGCGTAAGGGGCTACACCTTC. The chain links TRBV7-2 to TRBJ1-2; 9 bases match TRBD1. Germline CDR1 reads SGHTA; CDR2 reads FQGNSA. The V gene end was trimmed by 3 bases and the J gene end by 8 bases; junction bases not matched to a gene: 7. The CDR3 has 14 residues.

The V gene is TRBV2, the J gene TRBJ2-7; TRBD1 might be the D (7 bases). The CDR3 runs to 14 residues. Trimming took off 7 bases at V and 2 bases at J, with 15 bases between the two ends. Per the germline V gene, CDR1 is SNHLY and CDR2 is FYNNEI. The CDR3 DNA reads TGTGCCAGCATGCAGGGGGGATTAACCTACGAGCAGTACGTC. As protein: CASMQGGLTYEQYV.

The chain joins TRBV5-6 to TRBJ1-2; D is unclear. The CDR3 consists of 12 residues. The V and J ends lost 0 bases and 5 bases respectively, with 5 bases between them. The V gene's germline CDR1 is SGHDT and CDR2 YYEEEE. The CDR3 coding sequence is TGTGCCAGCAGCTTGGCTGAGTATGGCTACACCTTC. It yields the protein CASSLAEYGYTF.

The CDR3 is CASGFSLGNTIYF. Here the CDR3 DNA reads TGTGCTAGTGGCTTTAGTTTAGGAAACACCATATATTTT. This chain uses TRBV12-5 with TRBJ1-3; no definite D call. Germline loops: CDR1 LGHNT, CDR2 FRNRAP. The CDR3 is made up of 13 amino acids. The ends were cut back, 6 bases at V and 4 bases at J, with 10 bases in the middle. Filled out from reference TRBV12-5 and TRBJ1-3, the complete variable domain reads DARVTQTPRHKVTEMGQEVTMRCQPILGHNTVFWYRQTMMQGLELLAYFRNRAPLDDSGMPKDRFSAEMPDATLATLKIQPSEPRDSAVYFCASGFSLGNTIYFGEGSWLTVV.

The chain links TRBV5-6 to TRBJ1-1, with unresolved D. Germline values: CDR1 SGHDT, CDR2 YYEEEE. V lost 3 bases, J lost 3 bases, and 15 bases lay in between. The CDR3 runs to 15 residues. The CDR3 DNA follows: TGTGCCAGCAGCTCCATGGGCAACGGGGACACTGAAGCTTTCTTT. Its translation: CASSSMGNGDTEAFF.

This clone was detected only once. V and J are TRBV10-1 and TRBJ2-1; TRBD2 aligns across 10 bases. The germline gives CDR1 WNHNN, CDR2 SYGVQD (reference sequence). V shed 6 bases and J 5 bases; nucleotides not matched to a gene: 7. This CDR3 region has 15 residues. The CDR3 nucleotides read TGCGCCAGCAGCCCCGTAGCGGGGGGTAACAATGAGCAGTTCTTC. Its protein product is CASSPVAGGNNEQFF.

The chain employs TRBV28 and TRBJ1-2; D not certain. Trimming removed 6 bases from V and 1 base from J, with 9 bases in between. The CDR3 covers 13 residues. Germline V CDR1 and CDR2: MDHEN, SYDVKM. The CDR3 nucleotides read TGTGCCAGCAGCCGAGGGATTAACTATGGCTACACCTTC. Protein sequence: CASSRGINYGYTF.

The chain carries TRBV30 and TRBJ1-5, with D maybe TRBD1 (5 bases). V was shortened by 0 bases and J by 0 bases, with 15 bases between the two germline ends. The CDR3 spans 17 residues. The germline V gene has CDR1 GTSNPN and CDR2 SVGIG (reference sequence). CDR3 residues: CAWSVARADYSNQPQHF. CDR3 DNA sequence: TGTGCCTGGAGTGTAGCCAGGGCGGATTATAGCAATCAGCCCCAGCATTTT.

The chain has TRBV30 and TRBJ2-5, with a tentative D call TRBD1 (5 bases). Deletions cut 2 bases from V and 5 bases from J, with 15 bases between. This CDR3 has 14 residues. From germline, CDR1 is GTSNPN and CDR2 SVGIG (reference sequence). CDR3 in amino acids: CAWSRLQALETQYF. The CDR3 DNA reads TGTGCCTGGAGTAGATTACAGGCATTGGAGACCCAGTACTTC.

The J gene is TRBJ2-2, the V gene TRBV6-4; 11 positions agree with TRBD2. The CDR3 totals 17 residues. With 3 bases clipped from V and 5 bases from J, the junction kept 8 bases outside the gene matches. In germline, CDR1 is MRHNA, CDR2 SNTAGT. CDR3 residues: CASSELSGGAGTGELFF. Here the CDR3 DNA reads TGTGCCAGCAGTGAACTTAGCGGGGGGGCCGGTACCGGGGAGCTGTTTTTT.

This chain uses TRBV4-1 with TRBJ2-1, with D possibly TRBD2 on 6 matching bases. V was cut by 1 base and J by 0 bases, with 10 bases left in between. Per germline, CDR1 MGHRA and CDR2 YSYEKL. This CDR3 comprises 16 residues. The CDR3 bases are TGCGCCAGCAGCCAAGGACGGGGGAGCTCCTACAATGAGCAGTTCTTC. Translating gives CASSQGRGSSYNEQFF.

The chain recombines TRBV3-1 (or the pseudogene TRBV3-2) with TRBJ1-4; no clear D. The CDR3 totals 15 residues. The V and J ends lost 4 bases and 4 bases respectively, with 13 bases between them. Germline V CDR1 and CDR2: LGHDT, YNNKEL (reference sequence). Here the CDR3 reads CASSPAWESNEKLFF. CDR3 sequence (DNA): TGTGCCAGCAGCCCTGCTTGGGAGAGTAATGAAAAACTGTTTTTT.

V and J are TRBV6-6 and TRBJ1-6; D is uncertain. The CDR3 has 14 amino acids. Germline-derived CDR1 and CDR2 are MNHNY and SVGAGI (reference sequence). With 3 bases removed from V and 8 bases from J, the gap between germline ends came to 11 bases. The CDR3 sequence is CASSYSGIDSPLHF. The CDR3 DNA sequence: TGTGCCAGCAGTTATTCGGGGATAGATTCACCCCTCCACTTT.

This chain connects TRBV3-1 (or the pseudogene TRBV3-2) to TRBJ2-1; possibly TRBD1 for D (5 bases). V was cut by 4 bases and J by 0 bases, with 10 bases left in between. This CDR3 comprises 15 residues. The germline V gene has CDR1 LGHDT and CDR2 YNNKEL (reference sequence). The CDR3 here is CASSPEDTSYNEQFF. CDR3 bases: TGTGCCAGCAGCCCAGAGGACACCTCCTACAATGAGCAGTTCTTC.

V is TRBV6-1 and J is TRBJ2-7; 10 positions agree with TRBD1. Germline CDR1 is MNHNS and CDR2 is SASEGT. The CDR3 contains 14 residues. Unmatched junction bases numbered 5, after V lost 4 bases and J lost 5 bases. Here the CDR3 reads CASSGGQGGHEQYV. As DNA, the CDR3 is TGTGCCAGCAGTGGAGGACAGGGGGGCCACGAGCAGTACGTC.

This clone was observed a handful of times. J is TRBJ1-6 and V is TRBV14; 7 positions match TRBD1. Trimming at V came to 2 bases and at J to 4 bases, leaving 5 bases not matched to a gene. This CDR3 has 16 amino acids. Germline CDR1 reads SGHDN; CDR2 reads FVKESK. CDR3 bases: TGTGCCAGCAGCCAAAACAGGGGAACGTATAATTCACCCCTCCACTTT. It encodes CASSQNRGTYNSPLHF. Using reference TRBV14 and TRBJ1-6 for the parts outside the CDR3, the full variable domain is EAGVTQFPSHSVIEKGQTVTLRCDPISGHDNLYWYRRVMGKEIKFLLHFVKESKQDESGMPNNRFLAERTGGTYSTLKVQPAELEDSGVYFCASSQNRGTYNSPLHFGNGTRLTVT.

The rearrangement uses TRBV3-1 (or the pseudogene TRBV3-2) and TRBJ1-2; D is perhaps TRBD1 (5 bases). V was trimmed by 0 bases and J by 7 bases, leaving 9 bases between them. The CDR3 runs to 13 residues. The V gene's germline CDR1 is LGHDT and CDR2 YNNKEL (reference sequence). The CDR3 protein is CASSQEGAAGYTF. The CDR3 coding sequence is TGTGCCAGCAGCCAAGAAGGGGCTGCTGGCTACACCTTC.

This clone was seen only once. This sequence joins TRBV6-5 and TRBJ1-6; 10 bases align to TRBD1. Unmatched junction bases numbered 4, after V lost 4 bases and J lost 7 bases. This CDR3 is built from 15 residues. The germline V gene has CDR1 MNHEY and CDR2 SVGAGI. For the CDR3, the DNA is TGTGCCAGCAGTTTGGACAGGGGGTTCAATTCACCCCTCCACTTT. It encodes CASSLDRGFNSPLHF.

This clone was observed once. CDR3 region: CASSAGTGGVGYTF. In DNA, the CDR3 is TGCGCCAGCAGCGCCGGGACAGGCGGAGTGGGCTACACCTTC. The chain carries TRBV5-1 and TRBJ1-2, with 8 bases aligning to TRBD1. The CDR3 has 14 residues. Germline V gene sequence: CDR1 SGHRS, CDR2 YFSETQ. V lost 4 bases and J lost 8; bases outside the gene matches: 10.

The rearrangement uses TRBV5-8 and TRBJ1-2; D may be TRBD1 (6 bases). This CDR3 is 15 amino acids long. Looked up from germline, CDR1 is SGHTS and CDR2 is YDEGEE. V lost 4 bases and J 0 bases, leaving 13 bases between the germline ends. The CDR3 sequence: CASSLLDSPNYGYTF. As DNA, the CDR3 is TGTGCCAGCAGCCTCTTGGACAGTCCTAACTATGGCTACACCTTC.

V is TRBV11-1 and J is TRBJ2-1; 12 positions match TRBD2. Germline V lookup: CDR1 SGHAT, CDR2 FQDESV (reference sequence). J gave up 5 bases and V 3 bases, and 2 bases lay outside the gene matches. The CDR3 consists of 15 residues. CDR3 loop: CASSLRLAGDNEQFF. CDR3 sequence (DNA): TGTGCCAGCAGCTTGCGACTAGCGGGGGACAATGAGCAGTTCTTC.

The J gene is TRBJ1-1, the V gene TRBV19; no clear D gene. The CDR3 runs to 14 residues. CDR1 is LNHDA and CDR2 is SQIVND in the germline V gene (reference sequence). Trimming took off 1 base at V and 2 bases at J, with 8 bases between the two ends. The CDR3 DNA is TGTGCCAGTAGTATAGCCGGTCCTAACACTGAAGCTTTCTTT. Translated: CASSIAGPNTEAFF.

This clone was observed once. The chain employs TRBV19 and TRBJ1-1; tentative D call: TRBD1 (5 bases). Trimming removed 2 bases from V and 5 bases from J, with 15 bases in between. There are 15 residues in the CDR3. Per the germline V gene, CDR1 is LNHDA and CDR2 is SQIVND (reference sequence). The CDR3 DNA reads as TGTGCCAGTAGTATATGGGCAGGGTCGGGTACTGAAGCTTTCTTT. This encodes CASSIWAGSGTEAFF.

This chain links TRBV4-2 with TRBJ2-5; 9 nucleotides align to TRBD1. The CDR3 spans 16 residues. The V gene's germline CDR1 is LGHNA and CDR2 YNFKEQ. With 4 bases clipped from V and 5 bases from J, the junction kept 11 bases outside the gene matches. CDR3 DNA: TGTGCCAGCAGCCTACATGGGACAGGGCAGGGGGAGACCCAGTACTTC. Encoded protein: CASSLHGTGQGETQYF.

The chain has TRBV2 and TRBJ1-2; TRBD1 agrees at 9 bases. The CDR3 has 14 amino acids. Losses at the gene ends were 6 bases for V and 4 bases for J; bases not matched to a gene: 6. Germline values: CDR1 SNHLY, CDR2 FYNNEI. CDR3 sequence (DNA): TGTGCCAGCAGGGGGACAGGGAGGCCCTATGGCTACACCTTC. Protein: CASRGTGRPYGYTF.

This sequence joins TRBV7-3 and TRBJ1-2, with 8 bases matching TRBD1. V was clipped by 4 bases and J by 6 bases; unmatched bases: 7. The CDR3 contains 14 residues. Looked up from germline, CDR1 is SGHTA and CDR2 is FQGTGA. CDR3 in DNA: TGTGCCAGCAGCTACGCAGGGGGCCTCGATGGCTACACCTTC. Translation gives CASSYAGGLDGYTF.

The V gene is TRBV20-1, the J gene TRBJ2-3; possible D gene TRBD1, 5 bases. V lost 3 bases and J 0 bases, leaving 16 bases between the germline ends. Germline loops: CDR1 DFQATT, CDR2 SNEGSKA (reference sequence). The CDR3 consists of 16 residues. CDR3 sequence (DNA): TGCAGTGCTAGTAGGTCCCAGGGATCTAGCACAGATACGCAGTATTTT. It translates to CSASRSQGSSTDTQYF.

This clone was observed once. V is TRBV5-5 and J is TRBJ1-4; TRBD1 is a possible D gene (6 bases). The CDR3 covers 16 residues. Germline V lookup: CDR1 SGHKS, CDR2 YYEKEE (reference sequence). V lost 4 bases, J lost 5 bases, and 18 bases lay in between. The CDR3 nucleotides are TGTGCCAGCAGCCTTCACCCCGGGACAAGAAATGAAAAACTGTTTTTT. Protein product: CASSLHPGTRNEKLFF.

The rearrangement links TRBV5-8 to TRBJ2-7; 7 nucleotides line up with TRBD1. There are 14 residues in the CDR3. Germline V lookup: CDR1 SGHTS, CDR2 YDEGEE. Trimming cost V 3 bases and J 2 bases; bases outside gene matches: 5. The CDR3 region is CASSSRTGPYEQYV. CDR3 sequence (DNA): TGTGCCAGCAGCTCCCGGACAGGCCCCTACGAGCAGTACGTC.

Only one count was recorded for this clone. This chain uses TRBV9 with TRBJ1-1, with a weak D call TRBD1 (6 bases). V was shortened by 3 bases and J by 5 bases, with 8 bases between the two germline ends. The V gene's germline CDR1 is SGDLS and CDR2 YYNGEE. The CDR3 is 12 residues long. CDR3 nucleotides: TGTGCCAGCAGCGGAGGGGGAACTGAAGCTTTCTTT. It is translated as CASSGGGTEAFF.